One and the same sample provided the 2 T cell receptor beta chains below, sequenced in a study of cytotoxic CD8 clonotypes in ibrutinib-treated CLL. This table comes from immunoSEQ multiplex PCR, and its TCRdb copy is limited to in-frame clones, with some not included. The data hold 45,000 to 60,000 clones, with roughly 50% observed a single time. The sample was PBMCs, taken after 24 months of ibrutinib treatment. Source of these receptors: a human donor with chronic lymphocytic leukemia.

The chain recombines TRBV5-5 with TRBJ1-2, with D unclear. V was trimmed by 2 bases and J by 0 bases, leaving 8 bases between them. From germline, CDR1 is SGHKS and CDR2 YYEKEE (reference sequence). This CDR3 region has 14 residues. The chain's CDR3 is CASSLIPANYGYTF. The CDR3 nucleotides read TGTGCCAGCAGCTTAATTCCAGCTAACTATGGCTACACCTTC.

J is TRBJ2-7 and V is TRBV6-6; 10 bases line up with TRBD2. CDR3 size: 15 residues. Germline CDR1 is MNHNY and CDR2 is SVGAGI (reference sequence). Losses at the gene ends were 7 bases for V and 3 bases for J; bases not matched to a gene: 9. The DNA for the CDR3 is TGTGCCAGCATCCGGGGGCCTAGCGGGAGCTACGAGCAGTACTTC. Encoded protein: CASIRGPSGSYEQYF.